The 9 T cell receptor beta chains given below trace back to one sample, sequenced in a study of T cell changes during pregnancy in multiple sclerosis. Method: immunoSEQ multiplex PCR; TCRdb's copy keeps in-frame clones and lacks some. The sample holds tens of thousands of clones, around 92% seen once. The sequencing here drew on peripheral blood, taken after pregnancy. These receptors all come from a female donor with multiple sclerosis, enrolled in a pregnancy study.

This clone was counted between two and nine times. The chain recombines TRBV6-6 with TRBJ1-1; D uncertain. The germline gives CDR1 MNHNY, CDR2 SVGAGI (reference sequence). Trimming stripped 0 bases from V and 11 bases from J, with 10 bases between. This CDR3 is 12 amino acids long. CDR3 loop: CASSYSTALAFF. CDR3 nucleotide sequence: TGTGCCAGCAGTTACTCGACTGCGCTGGCTTTCTTT.

The rearrangement uses TRBV7-6 and TRBJ2-1, with 10 bases aligning to TRBD2. The CDR3 consists of 17 residues. Trimming cost V 0 bases and J 7 bases; bases outside gene matches: 9. Looked up from germline, CDR1 is SGHVS and CDR2 is FNYEAQ. Here the CDR3 DNA reads TGTGCCAGCAGCTTAGCTCCGGCTAGCGGGAGTAGTAATGAGCAGTTCTTC. Its translation: CASSLAPASGSSNEQFF. The full variable domain, with the rest looked up from reference TRBV7-6 and TRBJ2-1, is GAGVSQSPRYKVTKRGQDVALRCDPISGHVSLYWYRQALGQGPEFLTYFNYEAQQDKSGLPNDRFSAERPEGSISTLTIQRTEQRDSAMYRCASSLAPASGSSNEQFFGPGTRLTVL.

Comments on this clone: This same CDR3 is encoded by further DNA sequences in the sample. V gene TRBV7-2 combines with J gene TRBJ1-5; 9 bases match TRBD1. Germline V gene lookup returns CDR1 SGHTA and CDR2 FQGNSA. The CDR3 runs 15 residues. V trimming: 4 bases; J trimming: 4 bases; junction bases outside the gene matches: 5. CDR3 sequence reads: CASSWGQGGNQPQHF. Here the CDR3 DNA reads TGTGCCAGCAGCTGGGGACAGGGAGGGAATCAGCCCCAGCATTTT.

The chain carries TRBV5-1 and TRBJ2-7; tentatively, D is TRBD1 (5 bases). V was clipped by 0 bases and J by 4 bases, with 8 bases between them. The germline CDR1 and CDR2 sequences are SGHRS and YFSETQ. This CDR3 has 13 amino acids. For the CDR3, the DNA is TGCGCCAGCAGCTTGGGGGGCCAATACGAGCAGTACTTC. This gives the protein CASSLGGQYEQYF.

This clone was detected a few times. The rearrangement uses TRBV7-2 and TRBJ2-6; D may be TRBD1 (5 bases). V lost 6 bases and J lost 5, with 11 bases in between. CDR1 SGHTA and CDR2 FQGNSA come from the germline V gene. The CDR3 contains 14 residues. The CDR3 region is CASRWGDRANVLTF. The CDR3 DNA reads TGTGCCAGCAGATGGGGCGATAGGGCCAACGTCCTGACTTTC.

The chain links TRBV5-1 to TRBJ2-7; D not resolved. V was trimmed by 1 base and J by 5 bases, leaving 13 bases between them. Per the germline V gene, CDR1 is SGHRS and CDR2 is YFSETQ. The CDR3 length is 14 residues. The CDR3 nucleotides are TGCGCCAGCAGCTTGTGGCAGGATGTCGACGAGCAGTACTTC. Translation gives CASSLWQDVDEQYF.

J is TRBJ2-3 and V is TRBV7-6, with D hard to call. The CDR3 is 14 residues long. CDR1 SGHVS and CDR2 FNYEAQ come from the germline V gene. V dropped 2 bases and J dropped 0 bases, with 6 bases sitting between them. The CDR3 coding sequence is TGTGCCAGCAGCTTACAGGCTAGCACAGATACGCAGTATTTT. Translated: CASSLQASTDTQYF.

The chain combines TRBV30 with TRBJ1-3; 7 positions agree with TRBD1. The CDR3 is 15 residues long. Germline assignment: CDR1 GTSNPN and CDR2 SVGIG (reference sequence). V shed 2 bases and J 4 bases; nucleotides not matched to a gene: 8. The CDR3 DNA reads TGTGCCTGGAGTTCGACAGGGTTCTTCGGAAACACCATATATTTT. Protein sequence: CAWSSTGFFGNTIYF.

This clone occurred once. This chain uses TRBV6-1 with TRBJ2-7; weak D call: TRBD1 (5 bases). This CDR3 spans 14 amino acids. Deletions cut 4 bases from V and 3 bases from J, with 13 bases between. Germline assignment: CDR1 MNHNS and CDR2 SASEGT. CDR3 amino acids: CASSVMEGVYEQYF. DNA for the CDR3: TGTGCCAGCAGTGTTATGGAAGGGGTCTACGAGCAGTACTTC.